This T cell receptor beta chain is from a study of glioma-infiltrating T cells after dendritic cell vaccination. Looking at the study overall: Dendritic cells derived from monocytes and pulsed with autologous tumor lysate formed the vaccine. General study findings and limits: The cohort had few patients with full blood and tumor sets.

The time point was: after dendritic cell vaccination, including at tumor progression/relapse. V lost 4 bases and J lost 1, with 10 bases in between. Germline V gives CDR1 PRHDT, CDR2 FYEKMQ (reference sequence). This CDR3 is built from 14 residues. Input was 2 ug genomic DNA, or all available if less. Amplification used 60 V beta primers and 13 J beta primers. TCRdb keeps only in-frame clones here, not all; method: immunoSEQ multiplex PCR. The sample consists of approximately 85,000 clones, 85% of them appearing once. As regards this clone: The antigen is not known.

This sample comprised blood, obtained after dendritic cell vaccination. The clonotype originates from a human donor with glioblastoma. J is TRBJ1-1 and V is TRBV13; possibly TRBD1 for D (6 bases). The CDR3 protein is CASSSRTENTEAFF. DNA of the CDR3: TGTGCCAGCAGCTCCCGGACAGAGAACACTGAAGCTTTCTTT.